These 5 T cell receptor beta chains were sequenced from one sample in a study of blood T cell repertoires in COVID-19. Produced via immunoSEQ multiplex PCR; TCRdb's table is partial and in-frame only. The sample consists of around 81,000 clones, approximately 86% of them appearing once. The sequencing sample was made of peripheral blood. The receptors were gathered from a man in his sixties or seventies with acute or convalescent COVID-19.

The rearrangement joins TRBV18 to TRBJ2-7; TRBD2 aligns across 7 bases. Trimming at V came to 3 bases and at J to 0 bases, leaving 5 bases not matched to a gene. Looked up from germline, CDR1 is KGHSH and CDR2 is LQKENI. The CDR3 extends over 15 amino acids. The CDR3 DNA follows: TGTGCCAGCTCACCTGGTGGGAGGGCCTCCTACGAGCAGTACTTC. Its protein is CASSPGGRASYEQYF.

V usage is TRBV5-1 and J usage is TRBJ2-2; a weak D match, TRBD2 (5 bases). V lost 6 bases, J lost 5 bases, and 23 bases lay in between. The germline gives CDR1 SGHRS, CDR2 YFSETQ. The CDR3 loop spans 17 amino acids. The CDR3, as DNA: TGCGCCAGCACATTATCGGGGTACCACACACTGACCGGGGAGCTGTTTTTT. Translation: CASTLSGYHTLTGELFF. The entire variable domain, with the rest obtained from reference TRBV5-1 and TRBJ2-2, is as follows: KAGVTQTPRYLIKTRGQQVTLSCSPISGHRSVSWYQQTPGQGLQFLFEYFSETQRNKGNFPGRFSGRQFSNSRSEMNVSTLELGDSALYLCASTLSGYHTLTGELFFGEGSRLTVL.

The chain is built from TRBV9 and TRBJ2-2; no clear D. CDR3 length: 14 residues. V was cut by 0 bases and J by 8 bases, with 11 bases left in between. Per germline, CDR1 SGDLS and CDR2 YYNGEE. CDR3 bases: TGTGCCAGCAGCGTAGGTCCTTCGGAGGGGGAGCTGTTTTTT. As protein: CASSVGPSEGELFF.

The chain couples TRBV5-4 to TRBJ2-4; D may be TRBD2 (6 bases). Germline V gene sequence: CDR1 SGHNT, CDR2 YYREEE (reference sequence). The CDR3 spans 18 residues. V dropped 0 bases and J dropped 0 bases, with 16 bases sitting between them. The DNA for the CDR3 is TGTGCCAGCAGCTTGGCGCTTATTAGCGGTGGAGCCAAAAACATTCAGTACTTC. Amino acids: CASSLALISGGAKNIQYF. Filled out from reference TRBV5-4 and TRBJ2-4, the complete variable domain reads ETGVTQSPTHLIKTRGQQVTLRCSSQSGHNTVSWYQQALGQGPQFIFQYYREEENGRGNFPPRFSGLQFPNYSSELNVNALELDDSALYLCASSLALISGGAKNIQYFGAGTRLSVL.

The chain is built from TRBV19 and TRBJ1-5; D is uncertain. Between the trimmed V and J ends, which lost 0 bases and 5 bases, there was a span of 8 bases. CDR1 LNHDA and CDR2 SQIVND come from the germline V gene (reference sequence). This CDR3 comprises 14 residues. DNA for the CDR3: TGTGCCAGTAGTATAGATTCTTCCTATCAGCCCCAGCATTTT. Its protein is CASSIDSSYQPQHF.